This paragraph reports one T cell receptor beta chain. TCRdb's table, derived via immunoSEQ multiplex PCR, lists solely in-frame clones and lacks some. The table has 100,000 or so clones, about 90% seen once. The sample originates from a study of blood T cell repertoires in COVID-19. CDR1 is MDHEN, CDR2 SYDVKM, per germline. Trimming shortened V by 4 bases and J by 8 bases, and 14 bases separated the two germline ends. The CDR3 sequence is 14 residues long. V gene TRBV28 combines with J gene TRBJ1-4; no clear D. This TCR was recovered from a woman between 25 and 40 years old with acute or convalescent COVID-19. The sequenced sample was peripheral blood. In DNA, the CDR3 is TGTGCCAGCAGTTCCGTTCTTGGCGGGGAAAAACTGTTTTTT. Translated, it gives CASSSVLGGEKLFF. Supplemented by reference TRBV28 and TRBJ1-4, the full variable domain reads DVKVTQSSRYLVKRTGEKVFLECVQDMDHENMFWYRQDPGLGLRLIYFSYDVKMKEKGDIPEGYSVSREKKERFSLILESASTNQTSMYLCASSSVLGGEKLFFGSGTQLSVL.